The 3 T cell receptor beta chains presented below share a single source sample, sequenced in a study of blood T cells in healthy people across ages. It was with a sample-barcoded 5' primer and a J-beta primer mix that a second PCR of roughly 6 to 12 cycles was run. TCRdb ran MiXCR on the 5' RACE reads and lists one entry per CDR3 protein. Among some 1.4 million distinct CDR3 sequences listed, approximately 40% were seen once. The sequencing input was blood. Source of these receptors: a woman aged 18-29 years in good health.

A few counts support this clonotype. V and J are TRBV6-1 and TRBJ2-3; D might be TRBD2 (5 bases). V lost 3 bases and J lost 2, with 9 bases in between. The CDR3 has 14 amino acids. The germline V gene encodes CDR1 MNHNS and CDR2 SASEGT. The CDR3 spells CASSDRDYTDTQYF. In DNA form, the CDR3 reads TGTGCCAGCAGTGACCGTGACTACACAGATACGCAGTATTTT.

Here the CDR3 reads CSARPIATNEKLFF. The CDR3 region has the DNA TGCAGTGCACGACCGATTGCAACTAATGAAAAACTGTTTTTT. The V gene is TRBV20-1, the J gene TRBJ1-4; D not certain. V lost 6 bases to trimming and J lost 0 bases, with 11 bases between them. The CDR3 length is 14 residues. Germline values: CDR1 DFQATT, CDR2 SNEGSKA (reference sequence).

The rearrangement joins TRBV12-3 or TRBV12-4 to TRBJ2-7, with D tentatively TRBD2 (6 bases). The CDR3 covers 13 residues. With 5 bases removed from V and 6 bases from J, the gap between germline ends came to 14 bases. This chain's CDR3 is CASSARDSGEQYF. CDR3 bases: TGTGCCAGCAGTGCCCGGGACTCAGGCGAGCAGTACTTC.